This T cell receptor (beta chain) was recovered during a study of cytomegalovirus exposure and HLA in healthy donors. The study's findings and limits: Later analysis identified a missense DCLRE1C variant that was linked to TCR beta V- and J-gene trimming. Specific recognition of CMV antigens was confirmed in vitro for a few chains (all CMV-associated). Sequencing depth roughly uniform across donors was assumed in presence/absence analyses.

In the PCR, 60 Vbeta and 13 Jbeta primers were used. In the study's own analysis: In a later analysis, 10 million to 11 million of some 80 million unique beta chains occurred in at least two donors. The data were produced by immunoSEQ multiplex PCR, yet TCRdb's version contains in-frame clones alone and is incomplete. The DNA was the basis for D and trimming; V, J and clone size are from that table. The sample contains roughly 130,000 clones, roughly 85% of which appear only once. The CDR3 is made up of 17 amino acids. With V trimmed by 7 bases and J by 4 bases, 12 bases remained unmatched. Germline loops: CDR1 SEHNR, CDR2 FQNEAQ (reference sequence). A word on this clone: The antigen is not known.

This sequence originates from a boy between 10 and 17 years old in good health and CMV-seronegative. V usage is TRBV7-9 and J usage is TRBJ2-1; 11 bases fit TRBD2. The sequenced sample was PBMCs. CDR3 sequence reads: CASILLAGAHKYNEQFF. The CDR3 DNA follows: TGTGCCAGCATATTACTAGCGGGAGCTCATAAGTACAATGAGCAGTTCTTC.